The 11 T cell receptor beta chains in this list originate from one sample, sequenced in a study of OX40 agonist ivuxolimab in advanced cancers. Libraries were prepared by immunoSEQ multiplex PCR; TCRdb keeps only in-frame clonotypes and omits some of them. Found here are around 110,000 clones, approximately 90% of them singletons; the top ten hold 0.45% to 0.5%. This material consisted of CD4+ or CD8+ T cells sorted from blood, taken in a trial of the OX40 agonist ivuxolimab. These TCRs come from an adult with an advanced solid tumor such as melanoma, head and neck, liver or kidney cancer.

V gene TRBV2 combines with J gene TRBJ2-5; 9 bases align to TRBD2. The junction had 8 bases not matched to a gene; V was cut back by 3 bases and J by 3 bases. Looked up from germline, CDR1 is SNHLY and CDR2 is FYNNEI. This CDR3 region has 16 residues. The DNA of the CDR3 is TGTGCCAGCAGTGAGTCGAGCGGGGGGCCAGAAGAGACCCAGTACTTC. Residues: CASSESSGGPEETQYF.

The table lists this clone with a count of one. This chain links TRBV7-2 with TRBJ2-1, with TRBD2 identical over 14 bases. This CDR3 region has 16 residues. Germline-derived CDR1 and CDR2 are SGHTA and FQGNSA. The ends lost 4 bases at V and 7 bases at J; junction bases unmatched: 6. As DNA, the CDR3 is TGTGCCAGCAGCTCGCCGGGACTAGCGGGGGAAAATGAGCAGTTCTTC. Translation: CASSSPGLAGENEQFF.

The chain uses TRBV5-1 and TRBJ2-7; tentative D call: TRBD2 (7 bases). This CDR3 is built from 15 residues. V dropped 3 bases and J dropped 7 bases, with 20 bases sitting between them. CDR1 and CDR2 from the germline V gene are SGHRS and YFSETQ. The CDR3 region is CASSSLSGGLGEQYF. The CDR3 nucleotides are TGCGCCAGCAGCTCTTTGTCCGGGGGGCTCGGAGAGCAGTACTTC.

The chain employs TRBV18 and TRBJ1-2, with a possible D match to TRBD1 (6 bases). This CDR3 region has 17 residues. Germline V lookup: CDR1 KGHSH, CDR2 LQKENI. Trimming took 0 bases from V and 2 from J, leaving 16 bases between them. The CDR3 DNA reads TGTGCCAGCTCACCACCACGACAGGAATTGTCGAACTATGGCTACACCTTC. Amino acids: CASSPPRQELSNYGYTF.

This chain connects TRBV30 to TRBJ1-1, with no clear D. V lost 0 bases, J lost 5 bases, and 13 bases lay in between. The CDR3 sequence is 14 residues long. Per the germline V gene, CDR1 is GTSNPN and CDR2 is SVGIG (reference sequence). CDR3 residues: CAWSVHSLRTEAFF. As DNA, the CDR3 is TGTGCCTGGAGTGTACACTCTCTGCGGACTGAAGCTTTCTTT. The full variable domain, in which reference TRBV30 and TRBJ1-1 provide the parts outside the CDR3, is SQTIHQWPATLVQPVGSPLSLECTVEGTSNPNLYWYRQAAGRGLQLLFYSVGIGQISSEVPQNLSASRPQDRQFILSSKKLLLSDSGFYLCAWSVHSLRTEAFFGQGTRLTVV.

J is TRBJ2-7 and V is TRBV7-2; TRBD2 might be the D (5 bases). Trimming pared 5 bases from V and 0 bases from J, leaving 14 bases between. Germline values: CDR1 SGHTA, CDR2 FQGNSA. The CDR3 runs to 15 residues. Here the CDR3 reads CASSPWTSSSYEQYF. The CDR3 region has the DNA TGTGCCAGCAGCCCCTGGACTTCTAGCTCCTACGAGCAGTACTTC.

This clone was found once. The chain recombines TRBV9 with TRBJ1-3; a weak D match, TRBD1 (6 bases). Germline CDR1 SGDLS, CDR2 YYNGEE. The CDR3 contains 15 residues. V dropped 1 base and J dropped 2 bases, with 10 bases sitting between them. CDR3 sequence: CASSVLSGAGNTIYF. The CDR3 DNA reads TGTGCCAGCAGCGTATTGTCAGGGGCTGGAAACACCATATATTTT.

The chain couples TRBV4-3 to TRBJ2-7; D is possibly TRBD1 (8 bases). The length of the CDR3 is 15 residues. The germline V and J ends were trimmed by 5 bases and 2 bases, with 16 bases remaining between them. Germline V gene data show CDR1 as LGHNA and CDR2 as YSLEER. Here the CDR3 DNA reads TGCGCCAGCAGCGTACACAGGGGGGGCACCTACGAGCAGTACTTC. As protein: CASSVHRGGTYEQYF.

The chain recombines TRBV30 with TRBJ1-5; weak D call: TRBD1 (6 bases). Germline V CDR1 and CDR2: GTSNPN, SVGIG (reference sequence). The CDR3 is 13 amino acids. V was pared by 2 bases and J by 3 bases, with 8 bases between. Written as DNA, the CDR3 is TGTGCCTGGAGTCCAGGGGCCAATCAGCCCCAGCATTTT. Translating gives CAWSPGANQPQHF. Based on the CDR3 plus reference TRBV30 and TRBJ1-5, the full variable domain is SQTIHQWPATLVQPVGSPLSLECTVEGTSNPNLYWYRQAAGRGLQLLFYSVGIGQISSEVPQNLSASRPQDRQFILSSKKLLLSDSGFYLCAWSPGANQPQHFGDGTRLSIL.

The chain joins TRBV18 to TRBJ1-1; 7 nucleotides align to TRBD1. The CDR3 loop spans 14 amino acids. The V and J ends lost 3 bases and 0 bases, in that order; junction bases with no gene match: 1. Germline assignment: CDR1 KGHSH and CDR2 LQKENI. CDR3 sequence (DNA): TGTGCCAGCTCACCCGGACAGGTGAACACTGAAGCTTTCTTT. Translation gives CASSPGQVNTEAFF.

The V call is TRBV2, the J call TRBJ2-2; 9 bases match TRBD2. V was clipped by 0 bases and J by 6 bases; unmatched bases: 5. The CDR3 consists of 16 residues. From germline, CDR1 is SNHLY and CDR2 FYNNEI. The CDR3: CASSEAASGVSGELFF. The CDR3, as DNA: TGTGCCAGCAGTGAAGCGGCTAGCGGGGTATCCGGGGAGCTGTTTTTT.